This TCR beta chain is from a study of prognosis after radiotherapy for stage I lung cancer. Study context: In this cohort, no one received concurrent therapy with stereotactic body radiotherapy.

This clonotype was counted ten times or more. From genomic DNA, two-round multiplex PCR was used to amplify TCR beta CDR3. Primers (each specific to one TRBV or TRBJ gene) were used in first-round PCR. TCRdb reprocessed the multiplex PCR reads with MiXCR, giving one entry per CDR3 protein. This table holds tens of thousands of distinct CDR3 sequences, less than 30% found once. V lost 2 bases to trimming and J lost 2 bases, with 9 bases between them. Germline V CDR1 and CDR2: DFQATT, SNEGSKA (reference sequence). This CDR3 has 14 amino acids. This TCR was recovered from a donor over 45 with non-small cell lung cancer. The J gene is TRBJ2-2, the V gene TRBV20-1; D possibly uses TRBD1 or TRBD2 (6 bases each). The sample consisted of PBMCs, taken before or after stereotactic body radiation therapy (not recorded which). The CDR3 sequence: CSARHGGNTGELFF. CDR3 sequence (DNA): TGCAGTGCTAGACACGGGGGCAACACCGGGGAGCTGTTTTTT.